The text below deals with one TCR beta chain. Its specificity is unknown. These data originate in a study of radiotherapy plus CTLA-4 blockade in lung cancer. Study at large: Patients showed objective responses in under 20% of cases, and disease control was achieved by under 35%.

Whole-study results and caveats: Researchers report tumor-derived TCR clones expanding in blood after radiotherapy plus ipilimumab.

Treatment of patients with chemo-refractory metastatic non-small-cell lung cancer consisted of focal radiation plus CTLA-4 blockade with ipilimumab. Germline values: CDR1 SGHRS, CDR2 YFSETQ. This CDR3 comprises 14 residues. Some clones are missing from TCRdb's copy, which holds only in-frame ones; the method was immunoSEQ multiplex PCR. Here the sample spans some 90,000 clones, roughly 87% being singletons. The sequenced sample was peripheral blood, obtained from a patient treated with radiotherapy plus ipilimumab. The chain uses TRBV5-1 and TRBJ2-5; D ambiguous. The DNA end lines up better with TRBJ2-7; the J call may be wrong. This clonotype was obtained from a human donor with non-small cell lung cancer who had stable disease on radiotherapy plus ipilimumab. CDR3 nucleotide sequence: TGCGCCAGCAGCTCCGGCGAGGCGGACTACGAGCAGTACTTC. Translating it yields CASSSGEADYEQYF.